Described below is a single T cell receptor (beta chain) sequence and its context. Its antigen is as yet unknown. The entry originates in a study of chemoradiotherapy in HPV16-positive cancers. Study information: Candidate HPV-specific T-cell clones and common TCR motifs came from functional assays in a couple of HPV16-positive patients.

General study points: The functional HPV-specific definition rests on just a couple of HPV16-positive patients.

The table came from immunoSEQ multiplex PCR; TCRdb's copy has only in-frame clones and leaves some out. The table lists several thousand clones, 70% to 90% of them singletons. Samples were taken several times over chemoradiotherapy. This sample comprised tumor tissue, obtained from a patient who underwent chemoradiotherapy. The receptor comes from a human donor with HPV-associated anogenital cancer.

CDR3 DNA: TGTGCCAGCAGGGCCGGGACAGGGGGCGCGGAGACCCAGTACTTC. Protein: CASRAGTGGAETQYF. The gene calls are TRBV6-1 and TRBJ2-5; 12 nucleotides match TRBD1. Germline-derived CDR1 and CDR2 are MNHNS and SASEGT. Trimming at V came to 6 bases and at J to 5 bases, leaving 7 bases not matched to a gene. This CDR3 spans 15 amino acids.